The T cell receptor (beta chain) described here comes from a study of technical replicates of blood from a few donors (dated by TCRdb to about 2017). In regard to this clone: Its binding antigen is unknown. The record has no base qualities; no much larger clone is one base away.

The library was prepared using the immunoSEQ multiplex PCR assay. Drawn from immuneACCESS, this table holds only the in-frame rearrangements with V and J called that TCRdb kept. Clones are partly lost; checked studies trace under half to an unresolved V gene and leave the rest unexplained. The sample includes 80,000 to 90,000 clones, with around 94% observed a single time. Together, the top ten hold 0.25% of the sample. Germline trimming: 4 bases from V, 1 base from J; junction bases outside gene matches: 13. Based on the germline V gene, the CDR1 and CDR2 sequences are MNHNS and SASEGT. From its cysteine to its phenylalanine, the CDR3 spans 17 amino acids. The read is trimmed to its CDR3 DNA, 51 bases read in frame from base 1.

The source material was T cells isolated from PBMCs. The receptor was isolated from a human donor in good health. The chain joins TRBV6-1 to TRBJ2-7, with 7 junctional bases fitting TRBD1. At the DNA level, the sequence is TGTGCCAGCAGTGGGGGATTAACAGGGGCCATTTCCTACGAGCAGTACTTC. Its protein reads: CASSGGLTGAISYEQYF.